This TCR beta chain was identified during a study of shared clonotypes between healthy human individuals. Original processing methods: With immunoSEQ giving junction-only sequences and no quality scores, filtering differed. Sequencing used immunoSEQ multiplex PCR; TCRdb keeps in-frame clones, though not all of them. Clone size and V and J calls were adopted from that table, with D and trimming inferred from the DNA. The top ten clones hold 0.85% to 1.2% of a sample with just over 2,000,000 clones, less than 95% of them seen once. General study points: Blood alone was sampled, and tissue repertoires likely differ. Relative to clonotypes present in all four donors, those not shared had lower generation probabilities.

As regards this clone: The antigen is undetermined.

CDR1 and CDR2 from the germline V gene are MNHNS and SASEGT. V dropped 4 bases and J dropped 4; count of bases not matched to a gene: 7. The CDR3 is 16 residues long. CD8 cells regarded as naive lacked CD45RO, were positively chosen for CCR7, and omitted terminally differentiated effector memory CD45RA+ cells. This receptor was taken from a man aged 18-30 years in good health. V gene TRBV6-1 combines with J gene TRBJ2-2; 9 bases align to TRBD1. Sequenced sample: naive CD8+ T cells sorted from blood. CDR3 sequence (DNA): TGTGCCAGCAGTGGACAGACAGGGGGATTCACCGGGGAGCTGTTTTTT. The encoded protein is CASSGQTGGFTGELFF.